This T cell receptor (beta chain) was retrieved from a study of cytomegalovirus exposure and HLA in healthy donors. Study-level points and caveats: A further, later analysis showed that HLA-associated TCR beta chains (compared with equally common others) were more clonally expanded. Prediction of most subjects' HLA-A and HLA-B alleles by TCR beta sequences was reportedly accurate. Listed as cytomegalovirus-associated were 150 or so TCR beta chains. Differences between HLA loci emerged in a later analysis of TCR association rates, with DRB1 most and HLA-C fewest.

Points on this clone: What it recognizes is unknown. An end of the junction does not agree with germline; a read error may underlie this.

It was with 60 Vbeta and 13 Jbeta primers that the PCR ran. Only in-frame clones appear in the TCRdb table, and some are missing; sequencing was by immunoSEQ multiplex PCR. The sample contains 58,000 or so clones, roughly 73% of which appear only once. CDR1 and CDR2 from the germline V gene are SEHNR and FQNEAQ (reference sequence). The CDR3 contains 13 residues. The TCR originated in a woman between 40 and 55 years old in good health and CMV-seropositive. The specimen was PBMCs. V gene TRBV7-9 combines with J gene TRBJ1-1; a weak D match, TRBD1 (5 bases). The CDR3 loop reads CSSRQGGAAEAFF. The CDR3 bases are TGTTCCAGCAGGCAGGGAGGGGCCGCTGAAGCTTTCTTT.